What follows are 2 T cell receptor beta chains derived from one specimen sequenced in a study of CD8 T cells in Susac syndrome. A quantity of about 0.5 to 1 ug RNA underwent reverse transcription using random hexamers. From the immunoSEQ multiplex PCR reads, TCRdb called clonotypes with MiXCR, one entry per CDR3 protein. The sample has some 120,000 distinct CDR3 sequences, about 95% seen once. The specimen was CD4+ T cells from PBMCs. Receptors were obtained from a human donor in good health.

The rearrangement uses TRBV28 and TRBJ1-5, with D possibly being TRBD1 (5 bases). The ends were cut back, 4 bases at V and 7 bases at J, with 17 bases in the middle. The CDR3 is 15 amino acids. Germline V gives CDR1 MDHEN, CDR2 SYDVKM. The CDR3 here is CASSSRQTGLQPQHF. CDR3 DNA sequence: TGTGCCAGCAGTTCTAGACAGACGGGCTTGCAGCCCCAGCATTTT.

The J gene is TRBJ2-2, the V gene TRBV7-2, with no clear D. Trimming took off 2 bases at V and 9 bases at J, with 13 bases between the two ends. Germline CDR1 SGHTA, CDR2 FQGNSA. This CDR3 is 14 amino acids long. The CDR3 loop reads CASSLTPTGRELFF. In nucleotides, the CDR3 is TGTGCCAGCAGCTTAACCCCTACGGGTAGGGAGCTGTTTTTT.